One T cell receptor (beta chain) is described in this entry. Its cognate antigen is unknown. This entry belongs to a study of siplizumab effects on memory and regulatory T cells. Study observations and caveats: There appeared to be greater diversity in naive T cells than in memory cells, and naive T cells seemed major contributors to the alloresponse. Proliferating clones, CD4+ or CD8+, lacked an assignable naive or memory phenotype in roughly 80-96% of cases.

Assay used: immunoSEQ multiplex PCR; TCRdb lists only in-frame clones, some missing. This table holds about 26,000 clones, roughly 88% found once. CDR3 length: 12 amino acids. Germline V gene data show CDR1 as MNHNY and CDR2 as SVGAGI (reference sequence). The V and J ends lost 6 bases and 6 bases, in that order; junction bases with no gene match: 4. This receptor was obtained from a human donor in good health. This chain connects TRBV6-6 to TRBJ1-1; 7 bases agree with TRBD1. The sequenced sample consisted of memory CD4+ T cells sorted from blood. CDR3 DNA: TGTGCCAGCAGAGAAGACAGGGCTGAAGCTTTCTTT. Translated: CASREDRAEAFF.